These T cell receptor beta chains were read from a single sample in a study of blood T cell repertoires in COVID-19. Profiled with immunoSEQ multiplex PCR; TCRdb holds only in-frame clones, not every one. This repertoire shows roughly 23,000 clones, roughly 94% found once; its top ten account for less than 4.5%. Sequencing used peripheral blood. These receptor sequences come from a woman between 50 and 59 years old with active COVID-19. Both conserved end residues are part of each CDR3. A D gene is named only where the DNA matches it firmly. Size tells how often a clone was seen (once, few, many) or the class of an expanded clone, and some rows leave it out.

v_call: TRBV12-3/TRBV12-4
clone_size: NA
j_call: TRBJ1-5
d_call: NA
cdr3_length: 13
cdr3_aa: CASSIGLGQPQHF
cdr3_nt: TGTGCCAGCAGTATAGGACTCGGTCAGCCCCAGCATTTT

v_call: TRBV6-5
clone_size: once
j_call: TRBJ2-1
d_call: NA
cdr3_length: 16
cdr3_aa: CASSYGPGLPFDEQFF
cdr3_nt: TGTGCCAGCAGTTATGGGCCAGGGCTACCTTTCGATGAGCAGTTCTTC

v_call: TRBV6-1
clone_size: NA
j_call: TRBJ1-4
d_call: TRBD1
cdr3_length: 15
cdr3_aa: CASSETTGGSEKLFF
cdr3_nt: TGTGCCAGCAGTGAAACCACAGGGGGGAGTGAAAAACTGTTTTTT

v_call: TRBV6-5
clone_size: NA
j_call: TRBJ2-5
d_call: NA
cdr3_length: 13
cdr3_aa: CASSFTYGETQYF
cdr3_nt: TGTGCCAGCAGTTTTACCTATGGAGAGACCCAGTACTTC

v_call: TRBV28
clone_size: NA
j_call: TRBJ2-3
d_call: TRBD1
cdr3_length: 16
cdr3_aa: CASGVPGQGETDTQYF
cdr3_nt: TGTGCCAGCGGAGTCCCGGGACAGGGGGAAACAGATACGCAGTATTTT

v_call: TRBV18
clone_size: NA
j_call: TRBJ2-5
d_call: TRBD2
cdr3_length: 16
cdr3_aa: CASSPREAGGQETQYF
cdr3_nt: TGTGCCAGCTCACCACGGGAAGCGGGAGGGCAAGAGACCCAGTACTTC

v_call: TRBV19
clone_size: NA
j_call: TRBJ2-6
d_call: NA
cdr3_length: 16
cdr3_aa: CASSMGAGSGANVLTF
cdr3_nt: TGTGCCAGTAGTATGGGAGCAGGTTCTGGGGCCAACGTCCTGACTTTC

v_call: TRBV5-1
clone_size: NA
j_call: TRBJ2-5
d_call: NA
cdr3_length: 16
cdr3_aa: CASGPGIAGGSETQYF
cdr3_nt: TGCGCCAGCGGCCCGGGGATTGCTGGGGGCTCAGAGACCCAGTACTTC

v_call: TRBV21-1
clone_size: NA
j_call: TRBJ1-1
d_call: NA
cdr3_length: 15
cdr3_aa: CASSTRQGWNTEAFF
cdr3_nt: TGTGCCAGCAGCACCCGACAGGGTTGGAACACTGAAGCTTTCTTT

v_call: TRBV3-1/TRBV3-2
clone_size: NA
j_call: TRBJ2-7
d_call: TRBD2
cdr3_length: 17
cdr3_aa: CASSRNIDPGLRYEQYF
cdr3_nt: TGTGCCAGCAGCCGGAACATTGATCCGGGACTACGCTACGAGCAGTACTTC

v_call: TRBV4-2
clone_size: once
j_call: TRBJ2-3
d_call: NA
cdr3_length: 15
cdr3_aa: CASSQLFTSSDTQYF
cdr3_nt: TGTGCCAGCAGCCAACTTTTCACTAGCTCAGATACGCAGTATTTT

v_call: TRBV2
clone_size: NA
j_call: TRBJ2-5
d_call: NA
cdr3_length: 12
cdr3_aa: CASSVGAETQYF
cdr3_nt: TGTGCCAGCAGTGTTGGGGCAGAGACCCAGTACTTC

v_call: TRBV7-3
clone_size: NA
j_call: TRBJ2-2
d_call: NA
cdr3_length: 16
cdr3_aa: CASSQGGTGNTGELFF
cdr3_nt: TGCGCCAGCAGCCAGGGGGGGACAGGAAACACCGGGGAGCTGTTTTTT

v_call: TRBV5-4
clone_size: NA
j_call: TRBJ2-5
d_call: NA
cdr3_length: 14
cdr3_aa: CASSLVGGGETQYF
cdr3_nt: TGTGCCAGCAGCTTGGTTGGAGGTGGGGAGACCCAGTACTTC

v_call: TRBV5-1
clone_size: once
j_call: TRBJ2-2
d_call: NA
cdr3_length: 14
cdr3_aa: CASSPQDHTGELFF
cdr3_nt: TGCGCCAGCAGCCCACAGGACCACACCGGGGAGCTGTTTTTT

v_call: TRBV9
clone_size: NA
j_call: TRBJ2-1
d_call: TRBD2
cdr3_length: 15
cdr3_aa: CASSEMTSGYNEQFF
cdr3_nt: TGTGCCAGCAGCGAAATGACTAGCGGGTACAATGAGCAGTTCTTC

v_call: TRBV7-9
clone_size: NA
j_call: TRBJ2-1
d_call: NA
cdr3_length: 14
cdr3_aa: CASSTRTLVDEQFF
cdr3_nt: TGTGCCAGCAGCACGAGGACATTGGTGGATGAGCAGTTCTTC

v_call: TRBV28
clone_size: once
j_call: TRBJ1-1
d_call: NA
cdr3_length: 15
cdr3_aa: CASSFREPLNTEAFF
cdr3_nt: TGTGCCAGCAGTTTTCGGGAGCCGCTGAACACTGAAGCTTTCTTT

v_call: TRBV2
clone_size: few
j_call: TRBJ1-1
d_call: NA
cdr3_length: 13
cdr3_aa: CASRPTQNTEAFF
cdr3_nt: TGTGCCAGCAGACCCACACAGAACACTGAAGCTTTCTTT

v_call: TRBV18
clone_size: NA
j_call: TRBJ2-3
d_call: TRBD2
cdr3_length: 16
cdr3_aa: CASSPPIGRGTDTQYF
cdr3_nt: TGTGCCAGCTCACCACCTATCGGGCGGGGGACAGATACGCAGTATTTT

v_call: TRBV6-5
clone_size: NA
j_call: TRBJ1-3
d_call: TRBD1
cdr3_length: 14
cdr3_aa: CASSPQGSGNTIYF
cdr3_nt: TGTGCCAGCAGTCCACAGGGGTCTGGAAACACCATATATTTT